This TCR beta chain was profiled in a study of T cells after yellow fever vaccination. Findings and limits, study-wide: The bulk population could contribute abundant contaminating clonotypes to FACS-sorted repertoires. Reappearance after the booster was seen for most primary-vaccination clones, at 95% to 97% CD4 and 85% to 90% CD8.

As regards this clonotype: What it binds is not known.

V lost 6 bases to trimming and J lost 5 bases, with 19 bases between them. This CDR3 has 15 residues. Germline V CDR1 and CDR2: ENHRY, SYGVKD. One entry per CDR3 protein, called by TCRdb with MiXCR from the 5' RACE reads. The table lists 120,000 or so distinct CDR3 sequences, about 15% of them singletons, with roughly two fifths in the top ten. The source is a young man who received the YFV17D yellow fever vaccine. The chain employs TRBV10-3 and TRBJ2-5; possibly TRBD1 or TRBD2 for D (6 bases each). Material: CD8+ T cells sorted from PBMCs, obtained 5 days after the yellow fever booster vaccination. The CDR3 coding sequence is TGTGCCATCAGCCCTTATATGAGGAGGGGGGAGACCCAGTACTTC. This encodes CAISPYMRRGETQYF.